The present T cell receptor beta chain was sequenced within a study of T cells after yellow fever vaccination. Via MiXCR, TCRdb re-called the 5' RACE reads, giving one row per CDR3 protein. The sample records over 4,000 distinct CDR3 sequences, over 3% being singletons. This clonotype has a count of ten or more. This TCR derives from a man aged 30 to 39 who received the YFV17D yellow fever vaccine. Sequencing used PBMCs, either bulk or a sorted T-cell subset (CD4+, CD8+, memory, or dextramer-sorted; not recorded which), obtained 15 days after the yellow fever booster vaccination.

The CDR3 sequence is CASSLSSGRSETQYF. The CDR3 DNA reads TGCGCCAGCAGCTTGAGTAGCGGGAGATCAGAGACCCAGTACTTC. The chain combines TRBV5-1 with TRBJ2-5, with TRBD2 matching over 9 bases. Per germline, CDR1 SGHRS and CDR2 YFSETQ. After removal of 1 base from V and 4 bases from J, the junction contained 5 bases not matched to a gene. The CDR3 extends over 15 amino acids.